Listed below are T cell receptor gamma chains from one sample, sequenced in a study of human gamma delta and Vdelta1 T cells. TCRdb used CATT to re-call clones from the PCR reads. The data contain 400 to 450 gamma-chain clones, less than 15% of them singletons. The sample consisted of Vdelta1 gamma-delta T cells from blood. The receptors derive from a human donor in good health. The CDR3 runs from the conserved cysteine through the conserved F or W. Fields, in order: clone size, J gene, V gene, CDR3 DNA, CDR3 protein. The size field is filled for only some rows; it gives once, few, many or a size class.

clone_size: few
j_call: TRGJ1/TRGJ2
v_call: TRGV3
cdr3_nt: TGTGCCACCTGGGACAGGCTGGGTTATAAGAAACTCTTT
cdr3_aa: CATWDRLGYKKLF

clone_size: large
j_call: TRGJ1/TRGJ2
v_call: TRGV9
cdr3_nt: TGTGCCTTGTGGGAGGTGGCTAGGGATAAGAAACTCTTT
cdr3_aa: CALWEVARDKKLF

clone_size: medium-sized
j_call: TRGJ1/TRGJ2
v_call: TRGV3
cdr3_nt: TGTGCCACCTGGGACAGGAGAGGTTATAAGAAACTCTTT
cdr3_aa: CATWDRRGYKKLF

clone_size: .
j_call: TRGJ1/TRGJ2
v_call: TRGV5
cdr3_nt: TGTGCCACCTGGGACAGGCGAATGAATTATTATAAGAAACTCTTT
cdr3_aa: CATWDRRMNYYKKLF

clone_size: .
j_call: TRGJ1/TRGJ2
v_call: TRGV3
cdr3_nt: TGTGCCACCTTTGACATGCAGGGGAAACTCTTT
cdr3_aa: CATFDMQGKLF

clone_size: medium-sized
j_call: TRGJP
v_call: TRGV9
cdr3_nt: TGTGCCTTGTGGGAGGTTCAAGAGTTGGGCAAAAAAATCAAGGTATTT
cdr3_aa: CALWEVQELGKKIKVF

clone_size: .
j_call: TRGJ1/TRGJ2
v_call: TRGV9
cdr3_nt: TGTGCCTTGTGGGAGGTGCGGATTTTTGGTTTTGGCGGGGATTGTGGTTATAAGAAACTCTTT
cdr3_aa: CALWEVRIFGFGGDCGYKKLF

clone_size: .
j_call: TRGJP2
v_call: TRGV2
cdr3_nt: TGTGCCACCTGGGACCAGAGTAGTGATTGGATCAAGACGTTT
cdr3_aa: CATWDQSSDWIKTF

clone_size: few
j_call: TRGJ1/TRGJ2
v_call: TRGV2
cdr3_nt: TGTGCCACCTGGGACGGGTCGGCGGAACTCTTT
cdr3_aa: CATWDGSAELF

clone_size: medium-sized
j_call: TRGJ1/TRGJ2
v_call: TRGV9
cdr3_nt: TGTGCCTTGTGGGGCCCGAATTATTATAAGAAACTCTTT
cdr3_aa: CALWGPNYYKKLF

clone_size: once
j_call: TRGJP2
v_call: TRGV8
cdr3_nt: TGTGCCACCTGGGATGGAGGTTGTGATCATAGTAGTGATTGGATCAAGACGTTT
cdr3_aa: CATWDGGCDHSSDWIKTF

clone_size: medium-sized
j_call: TRGJ1/TRGJ2
v_call: TRGV3
cdr3_nt: TGTGCCACCTGGGACAGGCCCCAGAGATATTATAAGAAACTCTTT
cdr3_aa: CATWDRPQRYYKKLF

clone_size: large
j_call: TRGJ1/TRGJ2
v_call: TRGV9
cdr3_nt: TGTGCCTTGTGGGAGCGACCATATTATAAGAAACTCTTT
cdr3_aa: CALWERPYYKKLF

clone_size: few
j_call: TRGJ1/TRGJ2
v_call: TRGV5
cdr3_nt: TGTGCCTTGTGGGAGAGGGACTGTTATTATAAGAAACTCTTT
cdr3_aa: CALWERDCYYKKLF

clone_size: medium-sized
j_call: TRGJ1/TRGJ2
v_call: TRGV8
cdr3_nt: TGTGCCACCTGGGATAGTCATAAGAAACTCTTT
cdr3_aa: CATWDSHKKLF

clone_size: medium-sized
j_call: TRGJP2
v_call: TRGV2
cdr3_nt: TGTGCCACCTGGGAGAGAGATTGGATCAAGACGTTT
cdr3_aa: CATWERDWIKTF

clone_size: few
j_call: TRGJ1/TRGJ2
v_call: TRGV2
cdr3_nt: TGTGCCACCTGGGACGGGCCAGGGAGTTTTAAGAAACTCTTT
cdr3_aa: CATWDGPGSFKKLF

clone_size: few
j_call: TRGJP
v_call: TRGV9
cdr3_nt: TGTGCCTTGTGGGAGGTGATCCCCCAAGAGGTGTGTAAAAAAAAAAAGCTCTTT
cdr3_aa: CALWEVIPQEVCKKKKLF

clone_size: few
j_call: TRGJP2
v_call: TRGV4
cdr3_nt: TGTGCCACCTGGGTACCCGGGCGCGGGGATTGGATCAAGACGTTT
cdr3_aa: CATWVPGRGDWIKTF

clone_size: medium-sized
j_call: TRGJ1/TRGJ2
v_call: TRGV4
cdr3_nt: TGTGCCACCTGGGACGGGGCCCCCCAGTATAAGAAACTCTTT
cdr3_aa: CATWDGAPQYKKLF

clone_size: .
j_call: TRGJP2
v_call: TRGV3
cdr3_nt: TGTGCCACCTGGGACAGGCCCTTTTCTGGGGGTGATTGGATCAAGACGTTT
cdr3_aa: CATWDRPFSGGDWIKTF

clone_size: .
j_call: TRGJ1/TRGJ2
v_call: TRGV3
cdr3_nt: TGTGCCACCTGGGACAGGCTTTCTCATTATTATAAGGAACTCTTT
cdr3_aa: CATWDRLSHYYKELF

clone_size: .
j_call: TRGJP2
v_call: TRGV3
cdr3_nt: TGTGCCACCTGGGACAGGCTGAAGGGTAGTGATTGGATCAAGACGTTC
cdr3_aa: CATWDRLKGSDWIKTF

clone_size: medium-sized
j_call: TRGJ1/TRGJ2
v_call: TRGV2
cdr3_nt: TGTGCCACCTGGGACGGGCCAAGGAGGTATAAGAAACTCTTT
cdr3_aa: CATWDGPRRYKKLF

clone_size: .
j_call: TRGJ1/TRGJ2
v_call: TRGV5
cdr3_nt: TGTGCCACCTGGGACAGACCAGGAGGGGTGTTTGGAAGGAGTACGCATTATTATAAGAAACTCTTT
cdr3_aa: CATWDRPGGVFGRSTHYYKKLF

clone_size: medium-sized
j_call: TRGJP
v_call: TRGV9
cdr3_nt: TGTGCCTTGTGGGAGACTCAAGAGTTGGGCAAAAAAATCAAGGTATTT
cdr3_aa: CALWETQELGKKIKVF

clone_size: few
j_call: TRGJ1/TRGJ2
v_call: TRGV5
cdr3_nt: TGTGCCACCTGGCACGGACAAGGATATAAGAAACTCTTT
cdr3_aa: CATWHGQGYKKLF

clone_size: .
j_call: TRGJ1/TRGJ2
v_call: TRGV3
cdr3_nt: TGTGCAGCCGGGGATAGTCAGAAGAAACTCTTT
cdr3_aa: CAAGDSQKKLF

clone_size: few
j_call: TRGJ1/TRGJ2
v_call: TRGV5
cdr3_nt: TGTGCCACCCGGGACAGGCTACATTATAAGAAACTCTTT
cdr3_aa: CATRDRLHYKKLF

clone_size: medium-sized
j_call: TRGJ1/TRGJ2
v_call: TRGV2
cdr3_nt: TGTGCCACCTGGGACGGGCAAGGGCAAGGACATAAGAAACTCTTT
cdr3_aa: CATWDGQGQGHKKLF

clone_size: medium-sized
j_call: TRGJ1/TRGJ2
v_call: TRGV3
cdr3_nt: TGTGCCACCTGGGACAGTAGCCATTATTATAAGAAACTCTTT
cdr3_aa: CATWDSSHYYKKLF

clone_size: medium-sized
j_call: TRGJP2
v_call: TRGV9
cdr3_nt: TGTGCCTTGTGGGAGGTGCGTTGGATCAAGACGTTT
cdr3_aa: CALWEVRWIKTF

clone_size: large
j_call: TRGJ1/TRGJ2
v_call: TRGV5
cdr3_nt: TGTGCCACCTGGGACAGGGTCCCTTATAAGAAACTCTTT
cdr3_aa: CATWDRVPYKKLF

clone_size: few
j_call: TRGJ1/TRGJ2
v_call: TRGV8
cdr3_nt: TGTGCCACCGGGGAGAGGCAGAAGAAACTCTTT
cdr3_aa: CATGERQKKLF